This T cell receptor beta chain was documented in a study of T cell repertoires in cytomegalovirus infection. Study-wide background: Public TCR beta signature analysis indicated the presence of both CMV infection and matching HLA type. Whole-study results and caveats: CMV-specific HLA-C-restricted TCR beta clonotypes dominated the ex vivo response.

The CDR3 covers 15 residues. Germline assignment: CDR1 SNHLY and CDR2 FYNNEI. V was clipped by 9 bases and J by 5 bases; unmatched bases: 15. For this clonotype: Its specificity is not known. A much larger clone lies one base from this, so it may be a read error.

Via MiXCR, TCRdb re-called the reads, giving one row per CDR3 protein. Here the sample spans 480,000 or so distinct CDR3 sequences, about 11% being singletons. The receptor comes from a human donor in good health (CMV status not recorded). Some clones in this sample may be carry-over from other donors' samples. The chain is built from TRBV2 and TRBJ1-2; 7 bases are a match to TRBD1. Sequences were obtained from PBMCs. The CDR3 reads CARNGGGTVVYGYTF. In DNA form, the CDR3 reads TGTGCCAGAAACGGAGGGGGCACAGTTGTATATGGCTACACCTTC.